This T cell receptor (beta chain) was captured by sequencing in a study of T-cell memory formation after mild COVID-19. As for the study in general: Largely donor-specific sequence clusters came from a couple of donors. Study findings and constraints: Largely, contracting CD4+ clones fell within CM and EM, and contracting CD8+ clones within EMRA. Cross-reactive memory apparently joined, as some responding clones appeared in pre-infection memory.

Researchers used 5'RACE with constant-segment primers to make TCR alpha and TCR beta cDNA libraries that carry sample barcodes and UMIs. Each CDR3 protein is one row after TCRdb ran MiXCR on the 5' RACE reads. The sample shows approximately 270,000 distinct CDR3 sequences, around 16% of them seen only once. This clonotype was seen more than once but under ten times. Its antigen is unidentified. V lost 6 bases and J 2 bases, leaving 13 bases between the germline ends. Germline V gene data show CDR1 as SGHTA and CDR2 as FQGNSA. CDR3 length equals 14 residues. This TCR was sampled from a young man who had mild COVID-19 (a few samples of this study predate the infection). Cell type and time point are not known. The genes are TRBV7-2 and TRBJ2-5; D might be TRBD1 (5 bases). The specimen sequenced was PBMCs or a T cell subset sorted from them (not recorded which). The CDR3 region has the DNA TGTGCCAGCAGGCTGACAGAGTCACAAGAGACCCAGTACTTC. Residues: CASRLTESQETQYF.